These 9 T cell receptor beta chains were sequenced from one sample in a study of cytotoxic CD8 clonotypes in ibrutinib-treated CLL. TCRdb's table, derived via immunoSEQ multiplex PCR, lists solely in-frame clones and lacks some. Altogether 250,000 to 350,000 clones are present, 60% to 80% being singletons, with the ten largest covering roughly 5.7%. The specimen was PBMCs, collected at disease progression, from a patient treated with ibrutinib. These TCRs come from a human donor with chronic lymphocytic leukemia.

The chain is built from TRBV18 and TRBJ2-7, with D perhaps matching TRBD1 or TRBD2 (6 bases each). The CDR3 has 15 amino acids. The germline CDR1 and CDR2 sequences are KGHSH and LQKENI. V dropped 5 bases and J dropped 1 base, with 15 bases sitting between them. The CDR3 protein is CASSYNPGASYEQYF. In DNA form, the CDR3 reads TGTGCCAGCTCATACAACCCGGGGGCTTCCTACGAGCAGTACTTC.

The sample holds many counts of this clone. The chain links TRBV7-8 to TRBJ1-2; no firm D call. The germline CDR1 and CDR2 sequences are SGHVS and FQNEAQ. V lost 2 bases and J lost 4, with 8 bases in between. The CDR3 consists of 13 residues. In nucleotides, the CDR3 is TGTGCCAGCAGCTTATCAGCAGGCTATGGCTACACCTTC. It translates to CASSLSAGYGYTF.

This clone was seen more than once but under ten times. The J gene is TRBJ1-5, the V gene TRBV6-6; tentative D call: TRBD1 (6 bases). CDR1 and CDR2 (germline): MNHNY, SVGAGI (reference sequence). The ends were cut back, 11 bases at V and 1 base at J, with 15 bases in the middle. This CDR3 has 14 amino acids. This CDR3 is CAGGLWGSNQPQHF. The CDR3 DNA follows: TGTGCCGGGGGGCTCTGGGGAAGCAATCAGCCCCAGCATTTT.

The rearrangement uses TRBV5-1 and TRBJ1-1, with no clear D. V was clipped by 0 bases and J by 6 bases, with 6 bases between them. The germline V gene encodes CDR1 SGHRS and CDR2 YFSETQ. There are 12 residues in the CDR3. The CDR3 coding sequence is TGCGCCAGCAGCTTGGGGAGGGCTGAAGCTTTCTTT. This translates into CASSLGRAEAFF.

This sequence joins TRBV29-1 and TRBJ2-3; D could derive from TRBD1 or TRBD2 (5 bases each). With 8 bases removed from V and 3 bases from J, the gap between germline ends came to 18 bases. This CDR3 has 14 residues. Germline V gene lookup returns CDR1 SQVTM and CDR2 ANQGSEA. The CDR3 region has the DNA TGCAGCACCGAGAGGGGAAAGGTGACAGATACGCAGTATTTT. It specifies CSTERGKVTDTQYF.

The chain recombines TRBV7-9 with TRBJ1-4; a weak D match, TRBD1 (5 bases). The CDR3 runs 15 residues. The V gene lost 5 bases and the J gene lost 4 bases, with 14 bases spanning the gap. Germline V gene sequence: CDR1 SEHNR, CDR2 FQNEAQ (reference sequence). The CDR3 loop is CASSLGDGNNEKLFF. CDR3 nucleotide sequence: TGTGCCAGCAGCCTGGGGGACGGAAATAATGAAAAACTGTTTTTT. The whole variable domain, remainder taken from reference TRBV7-9 and TRBJ1-4, is DTGVSQNPRHKITKRGQNVTFRCDPISEHNRLYWYRQTLGQGPEFLTYFQNEAQLEKSRLLSDRFSAERPKGSFSTLEIQRTEQGDSAMYLCASSLGDGNNEKLFFGSGTQLSVL.

This clone was found once. The chain is built from TRBV19 and TRBJ2-3, with TRBD1 matching 7 bases. The CDR3 covers 18 residues. With 6 bases clipped from V and 5 bases from J, the junction kept 20 bases outside the gene matches. The germline gives CDR1 LNHDA, CDR2 SQIVND (reference sequence). The CDR3 DNA is TGTGCCAGTAGACCCCGGGACAGTGGCTCTCTGCGTTTAGATACGCAGTATTTT. Translated: CASRPRDSGSLRLDTQYF. Drawing the rest from reference TRBV19 and TRBJ2-3, the complete variable domain is DGGITQSPKYLFRKEGQNVTLSCEQNLNHDAMYWYRQDPGQGLRLIYYSQIVNDFQKGDIAEGYSVSREKKESFPLTVTSAQKNPTAFYLCASRPRDSGSLRLDTQYFGPGTRLTVL.

This clone is a singleton in its sample. V usage is TRBV5-4 and J usage is TRBJ1-2, with D perhaps matching TRBD1 (6 bases). V was clipped by 3 bases and J by 3 bases, with 9 bases between them. CDR3 length equals 13 residues. CDR1 SGHNT and CDR2 YYREEE come from the germline V gene (reference sequence). This CDR3 reads CASSSQGHYGYTF. In nucleotides, the CDR3 is TGTGCCAGCAGCTCACAGGGCCACTATGGCTACACCTTC.

The chain uses TRBV2 and TRBJ2-3; D is possibly TRBD1 or TRBD2 (5 bases each). This CDR3 region has 14 residues. V was cut by 5 bases and J by 1 base, with 10 bases left in between. Germline CDR1 and CDR2: SNHLY and FYNNEI. CDR3 in DNA: TGTGCCAGCAGTTCCGGGGACGGCACAGATACGCAGTATTTT. It encodes CASSSGDGTDTQYF.